This T cell receptor (beta chain) was documented in a study of regulatory T cells in long-lasting Graves disease. Overall study context: To qualify as persistent, Graves' disease required over 5 years of antithyroid drugs with positive TSH receptor antibodies.

Arm-PCR of CDR3 regions with iRepertoire HTBI primers generated TCR beta libraries. TCRdb re-called the multiplex PCR reads through MiXCR, storing one row per CDR3 protein. The sample consists of about 420,000 distinct CDR3 sequences, roughly a quarter of them appearing once. General observations from the study: New patients shared fewer public clonotypes (approximately 970) than persistent patients did (approximately 3,000). Analysis covered peripheral blood alone, not thyroid tissue.

CDR1 GTSNPN and CDR2 SVGIG come from the germline V gene (reference sequence). The ends were cut back, 0 bases at V and 11 bases at J, with 16 bases in the middle. The CDR3 is 13 residues long. This clonotype was counted at least ten times. Its cognate antigen is unknown. The sample's time point: persistent/refractory GD, antithyroid drugs over 5 years with positive TRAb. PBMC-extracted RNA yielded the TCR library. The sequence was collected from a female donor with Graves disease. The sample here was peripheral blood mononuclear cells (PBMCs), taken when the disease was refractory, from a patient treated with antithyroid drugs. The chain links TRBV30 to TRBJ1-1; possibly TRBD1 for D (6 bases). DNA of the CDR3: TGTGCCTGGAGTGTACTCGGGGGCCTAGAGGCTTTCTTT. This sequence encodes CAWSVLGGLEAFF.